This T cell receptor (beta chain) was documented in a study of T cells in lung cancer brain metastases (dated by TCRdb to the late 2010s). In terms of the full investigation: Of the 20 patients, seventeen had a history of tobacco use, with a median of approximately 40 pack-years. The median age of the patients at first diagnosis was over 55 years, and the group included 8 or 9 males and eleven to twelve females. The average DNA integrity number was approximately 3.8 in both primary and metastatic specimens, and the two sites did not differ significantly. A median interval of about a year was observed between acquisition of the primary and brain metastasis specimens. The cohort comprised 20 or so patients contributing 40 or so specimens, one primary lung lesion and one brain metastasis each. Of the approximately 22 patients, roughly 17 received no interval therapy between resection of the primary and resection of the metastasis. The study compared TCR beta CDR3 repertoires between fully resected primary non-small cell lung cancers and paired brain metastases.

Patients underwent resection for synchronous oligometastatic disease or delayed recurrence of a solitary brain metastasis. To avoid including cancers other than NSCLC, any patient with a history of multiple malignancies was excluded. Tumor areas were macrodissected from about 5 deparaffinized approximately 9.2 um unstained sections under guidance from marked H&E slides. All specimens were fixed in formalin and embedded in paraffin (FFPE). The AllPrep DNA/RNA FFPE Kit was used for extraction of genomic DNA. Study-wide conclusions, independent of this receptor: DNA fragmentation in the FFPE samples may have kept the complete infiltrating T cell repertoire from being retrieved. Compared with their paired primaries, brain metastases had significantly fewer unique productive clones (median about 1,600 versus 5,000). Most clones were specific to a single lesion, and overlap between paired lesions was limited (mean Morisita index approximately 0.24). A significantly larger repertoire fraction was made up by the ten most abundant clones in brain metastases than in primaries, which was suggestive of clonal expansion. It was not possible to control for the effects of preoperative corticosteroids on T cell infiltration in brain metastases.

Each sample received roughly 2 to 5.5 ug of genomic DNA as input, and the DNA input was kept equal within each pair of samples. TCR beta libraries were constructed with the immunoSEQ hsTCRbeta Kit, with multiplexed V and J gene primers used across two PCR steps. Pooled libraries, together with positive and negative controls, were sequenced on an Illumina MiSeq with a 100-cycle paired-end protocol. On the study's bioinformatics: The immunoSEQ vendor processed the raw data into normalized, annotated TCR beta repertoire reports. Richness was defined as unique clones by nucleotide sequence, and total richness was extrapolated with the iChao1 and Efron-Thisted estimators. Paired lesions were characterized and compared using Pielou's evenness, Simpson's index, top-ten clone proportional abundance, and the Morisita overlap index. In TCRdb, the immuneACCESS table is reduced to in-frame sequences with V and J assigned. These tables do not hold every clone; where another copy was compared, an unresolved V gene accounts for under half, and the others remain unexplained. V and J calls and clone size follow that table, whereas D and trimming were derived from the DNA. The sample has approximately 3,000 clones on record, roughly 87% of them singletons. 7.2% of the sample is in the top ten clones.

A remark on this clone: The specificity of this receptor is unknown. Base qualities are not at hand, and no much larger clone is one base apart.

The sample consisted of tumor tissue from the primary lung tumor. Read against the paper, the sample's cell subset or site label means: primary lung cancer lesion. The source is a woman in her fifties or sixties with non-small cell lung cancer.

CDR3 region: CASSYSRGQETQYF. The DNA is TGTGCCAGCAGTTACTCGAGGGGCCAGGAGACCCAGTACTTC. The chain links TRBV6-5 with TRBJ2-5, with the D gene possibly TRBD1 or TRBD2, each one fitting 5 bases. Trimming takes 0 bases from V and 5 bases from J, and the germline ends sit 10 bases apart. The germline V gene provides CDR1 MNHEY and CDR2 SVGAGI. The CDR3, cysteine through phenylalanine, is 14 amino acids long. Kept here is only the CDR3 DNA, which spans 42 bases and is read in frame from base 1.